This TCR beta chain was captured by sequencing in a study of CD8 T cells in ankylosing spondylitis. Study results and limitations: Seemingly distinctive of ankylosing spondylitis blood was a TCR beta motif formed by eight highly homologous variants.

A word on this clonotype: The target antigen is unknown.

TCRdb analysed the 5' RACE reads with MiXCR anew, one entry per CDR3 protein. The top ten clones hold approximately 1% of a sample with under 450,000 distinct CDR3 sequences, 17% of them seen once. Looked up from germline, CDR1 is SQVTM and CDR2 is ANQGSEA. The CDR3 runs 13 residues. The V gene end was trimmed by 4 bases and the J gene end by 5 bases; junction bases not matched to a gene: 5. The sample was blood, either unsorted or a sorted T cell fraction (not recorded which). The chain combines TRBV29-1 with TRBJ2-7, with TRBD2 matching over 10 bases. The clonotype comes from a male donor with ankylosing spondylitis. In DNA, the CDR3 is TGCAGCGTTGCTCTAGCGGGAGTCGACGAGCAGTACTTC. Translated, it gives CSVALAGVDEQYF.